This TCR beta chain is drawn from a study of cytomegalovirus exposure and HLA in healthy donors. The overall study: The same platform was used for the roughly 130 validation repertoires and the 650 to 800 first-cohort repertoires, a later analysis reported.

Whole-study findings and limits: Generally TCR sequences proved uncommon, though certain public TCRs appeared in numerous donors. Researchers counted over 150 TCR beta chains as cytomegalovirus-associated.

For this clone: Its antigen is not known.

Some clones are missing from TCRdb's copy, which holds only in-frame ones; the method was immunoSEQ multiplex PCR. The sample yields some 150,000 clones, roughly 89% seen once. The CDR3 sequence is 14 residues long. Germline lookup yields CDR1 MNHNS and CDR2 SASEGT. Between the trimmed V and J ends, which lost 6 bases and 4 bases, there was a span of 14 bases. The specimen sequenced was PBMCs. The genes are TRBV6-1 and TRBJ2-3; D may be TRBD2 (6 bases). This sequence was found in a woman between 18 and 29 years old in good health and CMV-seropositive. CDR3 bases: TGTGCCAGCAGGCGGGGATCTGCGTCAGATACGCAGTATTTT. Translation gives CASRRGSASDTQYF.